The source of this T cell receptor beta chain is a study of blood T cell repertoires in COVID-19. Overall study: The samples span acute and convalescent COVID-19 from the United States, Italy and Spain. Sample material is recorded as cDNA or gDNA derived from T cells, B-cell-depleted T cells, or PBMCs.

CDR3 length: 17 amino acids. The germline gives CDR1 LGHDT, CDR2 YNNKEL (reference sequence). V lost 1 base to trimming and J lost 0 bases; unmatched junction nucleotides: 6. In the original analysis: Researchers report that nucleated cell counts were estimated from reference gene primer amplification. Profiling relied on immunoSEQ multiplex PCR, and the TCRdb table lists in-frame clones only, not all of them. For V, J and clone size, that table is used; D and trimming come from the DNA. Of 150,000 to 180,000 clones in the sample, about 90% were seen once. Sequencing used peripheral blood. The rearrangement links TRBV3-1 (or the pseudogene TRBV3-2) to TRBJ1-5; 7 bases fit TRBD1. The sequence came from a man aged 50 to 59 with acute or convalescent COVID-19. The CDR3: CASSQGGTAYSNQPQHF. The CDR3 bases are TGTGCCAGCAGCCAAGGTGGGACAGCCTATAGCAATCAGCCCCAGCATTTT.